This TCR beta chain derives from a study of blood T cell repertoires in COVID-19. Study-level information: Samples representing acute and convalescent COVID-19 were sourced from the United States, Italy and Spain. T cells, B-cell-depleted T cells, or PBMCs supplied cDNA or gDNA.

Original handling: How many nucleated cells were present was estimated from reference gene primer amplification. Clones were read by immunoSEQ multiplex PCR, and TCRdb kept only the in-frame ones, dropping some. V and J calls and clone size follow that table, whereas D and trimming were derived from the DNA. Among about 210,000 clones listed, about 91% were seen once. Germline V CDR1 and CDR2: LGHDT, YNNKEL (reference sequence). CDR3 length equals 17 residues. Trimming took 6 bases from V and 0 from J, leaving 18 bases between them. Sequences were obtained from peripheral blood. The rearrangement links TRBV3-1 (or the pseudogene TRBV3-2) to TRBJ2-1; D is perhaps TRBD2 (6 bases). The origin of this receptor is a man in his thirties or forties with acute or convalescent COVID-19. The CDR3 DNA reads TGTGCCAGCAGACGAACCTCCCTAGCGCCCTCCTACAATGAGCAGTTCTTC. Its translation: CASRRTSLAPSYNEQFF.